This TCR beta chain was found in a study of human T cells and chemical hapten exposure. Background on the study: Each patient's scalp received weekly diphenylcyclopropenone throughout the approximately 25-week study. Overall study findings and caveats: Alopecia was present in the donors, so their immune response may differ from healthy people's. Large CDR3 similarity clusters arose significantly more often from expanded TCRs than from controls.

One entry per CDR3 protein, called by TCRdb with MiXCR from the RACE reads. In the table there are about 82,000 distinct CDR3 sequences, over 10% of which are singletons. This clonotype was seen more than once but under ten times. No antigen is known for it. The time point: patch test 3, about 24 weeks after DPC sensitization. Treatment noted: therapeutic diphenylcyclopropenone sensitization with weekly scalp DPC. Deletions cut 3 bases from V and 7 bases from J, with 12 bases between. The CDR3 runs 12 residues. Germline lookup yields CDR1 SQVTM and CDR2 ANQGSEA. This TCR derives from a woman in her forties or fifties with alopecia areata. Some clones in this sample may be carry-over from other donors' samples. The sample here was whole blood, taken in connection with sensitization to the hapten diphenylcyclopropenone (DPC). The chain combines TRBV29-1 with TRBJ1-1, with unresolved D. CDR3 coding DNA: TGCAGCGTTGATGACCCCAACCTTGAAGCTTTCTTT. As protein: CSVDDPNLEAFF.